The 27 T cell receptor beta chains below come from one sample, sequenced in a study of identical twins. TCRdb analysed the 5' RACE reads with MiXCR anew, one entry per CDR3 protein. There are approximately 210,000 distinct CDR3 sequences in the sample; about a tenth occur only once, and 5% to 6% lies in the top ten. Sample: memory (CD45RO+) T cells sorted from blood. The receptors were gathered from a woman in her late teens or twenties in good health.

This clonotype appeared a few times. The rearrangement joins TRBV9 to TRBJ2-5, with D perhaps matching TRBD2 (7 bases). V lost 0 bases, J lost 4 bases, and 13 bases lay in between. Germline V gene lookup returns CDR1 SGDLS and CDR2 YYNGEE. The CDR3 loop spans 15 amino acids. The chain's CDR3 is CASSVVGGGRETQYF. CDR3 sequence (DNA): TGTGCCAGCAGCGTAGTAGGGGGGGGTCGAGAGACCCAGTACTTC.

V gene TRBV20-1 combines with J gene TRBJ2-7, with a weak D call TRBD2 (6 bases). V dropped 3 bases and J dropped 5 bases, with 17 bases sitting between them. The CDR3 runs 14 residues. Germline values: CDR1 DFQATT, CDR2 SNEGSKA (reference sequence). The CDR3 loop is CSASNEGRGDEQYF. Here the CDR3 DNA reads TGCAGTGCTAGCAACGAGGGGCGCGGGGACGAGCAGTACTTC.

This clonotype was counted at least ten times. The genes are TRBV27 and TRBJ1-2; D is undetermined. CDR1 is MNHEY and CDR2 is SMNVEV in the germline V gene (reference sequence). The CDR3 sequence is 17 residues long. V gave up 6 bases and J gave up 7 bases, with 27 bases separating them. CDR3 in amino acids: CASSPRRLSLLESGYTF. As DNA, the CDR3 is TGTGCCAGCAGCCCCCGGCGCCTCAGTCTACTAGAAAGTGGCTACACCTTC.

This clonotype has just a few counts. The chain employs TRBV2 and TRBJ2-7; D is unresolved. The CDR3 has 14 amino acids. Trimming cost V 3 bases and J 7 bases, with 16 bases left between them. Per germline, CDR1 SNHLY and CDR2 FYNNEI. The CDR3 nucleotides are TGTGCCAGCAGTGAGCCCAGCCCTTCGAGAGAGCAGTACTTC. It specifies CASSEPSPSREQYF.

This clonotype was found a few times. The chain links TRBV5-1 to TRBJ2-1; 7 bases agree with TRBD2. The junction had 7 bases not matched to a gene; V was cut back by 0 bases and J by 4 bases. Germline V gene lookup returns CDR1 SGHRS and CDR2 YFSETQ. This CDR3 is built from 16 residues. CDR3 in DNA: TGCGCCAGCAGCTTGGGAGGCGGGAGATCTTACAATGAGCAGTTCTTC. Protein: CASSLGGGRSYNEQFF.

The sample holds a few counts of this clonotype. The rearrangement links TRBV20-1 to TRBJ2-4, with 9 bases that match TRBD1. V shed 1 base and J 8 bases; nucleotides not matched to a gene: 9. Germline V lookup: CDR1 DFQATT, CDR2 SNEGSKA (reference sequence). The CDR3 runs to 15 residues. CDR3 coding DNA: TGCAGTGCTAGAGCGACAGGGGGAGCGGTCGACATTCAGTACTTC. As protein: CSARATGGAVDIQYF.

This clonotype has only a few counts. This sequence joins TRBV2 and TRBJ1-1, with a tentative D call TRBD1 (6 bases). V lost 9 bases and J lost 2, with 13 bases in between. The CDR3 contains 13 residues. CDR1 is SNHLY, CDR2 FYNNEI, per germline. The CDR3 region has the DNA TGTGCCAGTCGACAGGATATAAACACTGAAGCTTTCTTT. Amino acid sequence: CASRQDINTEAFF.

The chain links TRBV5-5 to TRBJ2-1, with D hard to call. V lost 4 bases, J lost 4 bases, and 18 bases lay in between. Germline CDR1 is SGHKS and CDR2 is YYEKEE (reference sequence). The CDR3 sequence is 16 residues long. CDR3 sequence reads: CASSRSLAETYNEQFF. For the CDR3, the DNA is TGTGCCAGCAGCCGGAGCTTGGCGGAAACTTACAATGAGCAGTTCTTC.

The V gene is TRBV5-1, the J gene TRBJ2-7, with TRBD2 matching over 13 bases. Germline CDR1 and CDR2: SGHRS and YFSETQ. V lost 4 bases to trimming and J lost 5 bases; unmatched junction nucleotides: 12. This CDR3 comprises 17 residues. The CDR3: CASSLEPQGTSGNEQYF. The DNA for the CDR3 is TGCGCCAGCAGCCTGGAGCCTCAGGGGACTAGCGGGAACGAGCAGTACTTC.

This clonotype was seen a few times. The V and J genes are TRBV12-5 and TRBJ2-3, with 7 bases fitting TRBD2. The V gene end was trimmed by 2 bases and the J gene end by 1 base; junction bases not matched to a gene: 3. The CDR3 contains 15 residues. The germline CDR1 and CDR2 sequences are LGHNT and FRNRAP. The CDR3 region is CASGLSLAGTDTQYF. The CDR3 DNA reads TGTGCTAGTGGTTTGTCCCTAGCGGGCACAGATACGCAGTATTTT.

In this sample, this clonotype turned up many times. V usage is TRBV12-3 or TRBV12-4 and J usage is TRBJ1-5, with a possible D match to TRBD1 (6 bases). The germline V and J ends were trimmed by 6 bases and 5 bases, with 14 bases remaining between them. This CDR3 region has 14 residues. CDR3 DNA sequence: TGTGCCAGCAGCCCACAGGGAGGCCATCAGCCCCAGCATTTT. Amino acids: CASSPQGGHQPQHF.

This clonotype was picked up a small number of times. The chain couples TRBV20-1 to TRBJ2-1, with D unclear. The V end was cut by 4 bases, the J end by 1 base, with 14 bases between. The germline CDR1 and CDR2 sequences are DFQATT and SNEGSKA (reference sequence). The CDR3 runs 15 residues. In nucleotides, the CDR3 is TGCAGTGCTATCGGTGGAATGACTTCCTACAATGAGCAGTTCTTC. As protein: CSAIGGMTSYNEQFF.

V usage is TRBV7-9 and J usage is TRBJ2-2; TRBD1 might be the D (5 bases). CDR3 length equals 15 residues. CDR1 and CDR2 (germline): SEHNR, FQNEAQ (reference sequence). Trimming removed 1 base at V and 7 bases at J, with 13 bases between. The CDR3 DNA is TGTGCCAGCAGCTTAGTCCCAGGGTTGAACGGGGAGCTGTTTTTT. As protein: CASSLVPGLNGELFF.

This clonotype has more than one count but fewer than ten. The CDR3: CSAIDTPNEQFF. The CDR3 coding sequence is TGCAGTGCTATCGACACTCCCAATGAGCAGTTCTTC. This chain joins TRBV20-1 and TRBJ2-1; D unresolved. The CDR3 runs 12 residues. The germline gives CDR1 DFQATT, CDR2 SNEGSKA (reference sequence). The V end lost 4 bases, the J end lost 6 bases, and 10 bases lay between the germline ends.

The V call is TRBV7-9, the J call TRBJ2-1; D call uncertain. V was clipped by 7 bases and J by 7 bases, with 23 bases between them. Germline assignment: CDR1 SEHNR and CDR2 FQNEAQ (reference sequence). This CDR3 contains 16 residues. CDR3 loop: CASNHVGAVRRNEQFF. CDR3 coding DNA: TGTGCCAGCAACCATGTAGGAGCAGTTCGTCGGAATGAGCAGTTCTTC.

This clonotype has ten or more counts. The chain couples TRBV9 to TRBJ1-1; TRBD1 aligns across 8 bases. CDR1 is SGDLS and CDR2 is YYNGEE in the germline V gene. This CDR3 region has 17 residues. The ends lost 4 bases at V and 5 bases at J; junction bases unmatched: 16. The CDR3 bases are TGTGCCAGCAGCCCAAGTACCGGGACAGGTGTTTATACTGAAGCTTTCTTT. Its translation: CASSPSTGTGVYTEAFF.

This clonotype was recorded a few times. The CDR3 sequence is CSARDRLAPTYNEQFF. The CDR3 coding sequence is TGCAGTGCTAGAGATAGACTAGCGCCTACCTACAATGAGCAGTTCTTC. The gene calls are TRBV20-1 and TRBJ2-1, with TRBD2 matching over 8 bases. CDR1 and CDR2 from the germline V gene are DFQATT and SNEGSKA (reference sequence). Losses at the gene ends were 0 bases for V and 2 bases for J; bases not matched to a gene: 6. This CDR3 comprises 16 residues.

This clonotype has a handful of counts. The chain is built from TRBV9 and TRBJ2-1; 7 bases map to TRBD2. Trimming cost V 3 bases and J 0 bases; bases outside gene matches: 3. CDR3 length equals 15 residues. Germline-derived CDR1 and CDR2 are SGDLS and YYNGEE. CDR3 bases: TGTGCCAGCAGCGCCGCTAGCGGCTCCTACAATGAGCAGTTCTTC. Protein: CASSAASGSYNEQFF.

This clonotype was detected once. Mismatch with germline at one junction end may stem from a read error. The chain links TRBV12-3 or TRBV12-4 to TRBJ2-6; D may be TRBD2 (8 bases). The CDR3 runs to 18 residues. The CDR3 DNA reads TGTGCCATCAGTTTTCGGGAGGGGGCGATTACTGGGGCCAACGTCCTGACTTTC. Residues: CAISFREGAITGANVLTF.

This sequence joins TRBV7-2 and TRBJ2-2; the match to TRBD2 covers 7 bases. CDR3 size: 15 residues. J was trimmed by 4 bases and V by 5 bases; bases with no gene match: 7. CDR1 is SGHTA and CDR2 is FQGNSA in the germline V gene. The CDR3 sequence is CASSLLGGVTGELFF. The CDR3 DNA is TGTGCCAGCAGCCTGCTGGGGGGGGTCACCGGGGAGCTGTTTTTT.

The rearrangement links TRBV20-1 to TRBJ2-3, with D unresolved. The CDR3 runs to 12 residues. The germline gives CDR1 DFQATT, CDR2 SNEGSKA (reference sequence). V was clipped by 3 bases and J by 5 bases, with 9 bases between them. The CDR3 nucleotides read TGCAGTGCTAGGCGAGGAATAGATACGCAGTATTTT. Residues: CSARRGIDTQYF.

This clonotype was counted between two and nine times. The V and J genes are TRBV7-2 and TRBJ2-7; TRBD2 might be the D (5 bases). The CDR3 is 14 residues long. V was clipped by 2 bases and J by 3 bases, with 11 bases between them. The germline V gene encodes CDR1 SGHTA and CDR2 FQGNSA. CDR3 sequence reads: CASSLLGSHYEQYF. The CDR3 bases are TGTGCCAGCAGCTTACTAGGGAGCCACTACGAGCAGTACTTC.

In its sample, this clonotype was seen a few times. The CDR3 is CASSPPGTAAGGANVLTF. The CDR3, as DNA: TGTGCCAGCTCACCGCCTGGGACAGCAGCAGGTGGGGCCAACGTCCTGACTTTC. The rearrangement uses TRBV18 and TRBJ2-6, with 7 bases identical to TRBD1. The germline gives CDR1 KGHSH, CDR2 LQKENI. Trimming cost V 3 bases and J 3 bases; bases outside gene matches: 11. The CDR3 has 18 amino acids. The full variable domain, with the rest looked up from reference TRBV18 and TRBJ2-6, is NAGVMQNPRHLVRRRGQEARLRCSPMKGHSHVYWYRQLPEEGLKFMVYLQKENIIDESGMPKERFSAEFPKEGPSILRIQQVVRGDSAAYFCASSPPGTAAGGANVLTFGAGSRLTVL.

Ten or more counts support this clonotype. The rearrangement links TRBV5-6 to TRBJ2-3; D is perhaps TRBD2 (5 bases). Looked up from germline, CDR1 is SGHDT and CDR2 is YYEEEE. This CDR3 comprises 13 residues. Trimming removed 4 bases at V and 4 bases at J, with 10 bases between. The CDR3 DNA follows: TGTGCCAGCAGCCATTGGGGAGCAGATACGCAGTATTTT. As protein: CASSHWGADTQYF.

The chain carries TRBV4-2 and TRBJ2-5, with 7 bases lining up with TRBD1. Per germline, CDR1 LGHNA and CDR2 YNFKEQ. The junction had 9 bases not matched to a gene; V was cut back by 4 bases and J by 4 bases. This CDR3 is 15 amino acids long. This CDR3 reads CASSPTDRPAETQYF. The DNA for the CDR3 is TGTGCCAGCAGCCCCACGGACAGGCCGGCAGAGACCCAGTACTTC.

J is TRBJ2-5 and V is TRBV5-5, with a tentative D call TRBD1 (5 bases). From germline, CDR1 is SGHKS and CDR2 YYEKEE (reference sequence). CDR3 length equals 16 residues. Trimming left V 1 base short and J 5 bases short, with 18 bases between. The CDR3 sequence: CASSLPYRTVRETQYF. The CDR3 nucleotides are TGTGCCAGCAGCTTGCCTTACAGGACGGTCAGGGAGACCCAGTACTTC.

The table lists this clonotype with many counts. The CDR3 region is CASSLGQGEGIQYF. Here the CDR3 DNA reads TGCGCCAGCAGCTTAGGACAGGGAGAGGGCATTCAGTACTTC. The gene calls are TRBV5-1 and TRBJ2-4; TRBD1 agrees at 8 bases. Germline CDR1 and CDR2: SGHRS and YFSETQ. V trimming: 2 bases; J trimming: 9 bases; junction bases outside the gene matches: 7. This CDR3 has 14 amino acids.